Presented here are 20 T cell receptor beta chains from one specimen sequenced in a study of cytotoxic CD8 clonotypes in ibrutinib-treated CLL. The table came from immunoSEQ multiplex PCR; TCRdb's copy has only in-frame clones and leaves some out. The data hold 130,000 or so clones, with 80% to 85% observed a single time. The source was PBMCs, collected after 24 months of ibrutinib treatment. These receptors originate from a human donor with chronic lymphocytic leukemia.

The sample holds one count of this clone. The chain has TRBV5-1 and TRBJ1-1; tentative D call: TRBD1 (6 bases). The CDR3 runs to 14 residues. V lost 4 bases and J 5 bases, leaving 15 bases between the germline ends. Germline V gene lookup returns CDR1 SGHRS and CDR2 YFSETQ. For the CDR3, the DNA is TGCGCCAGCAGCAAAGACCTCCAGGGGACTGAAGCTTTCTTT. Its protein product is CASSKDLQGTEAFF.

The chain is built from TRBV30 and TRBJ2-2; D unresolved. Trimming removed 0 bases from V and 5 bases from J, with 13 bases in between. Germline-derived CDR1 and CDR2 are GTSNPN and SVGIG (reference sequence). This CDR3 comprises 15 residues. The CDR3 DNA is TGTGCCTGGAGTGTCTCCTGGCAGACTACCGGGGAGCTGTTTTTT. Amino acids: CAWSVSWQTTGELFF.

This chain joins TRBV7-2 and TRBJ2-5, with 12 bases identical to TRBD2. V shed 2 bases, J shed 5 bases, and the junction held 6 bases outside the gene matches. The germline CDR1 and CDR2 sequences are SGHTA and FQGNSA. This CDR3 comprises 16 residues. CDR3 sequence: CASSLLLAGGRETQYF. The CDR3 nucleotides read TGTGCCAGCAGCTTACTTCTAGCGGGGGGGAGGGAGACCCAGTACTTC.

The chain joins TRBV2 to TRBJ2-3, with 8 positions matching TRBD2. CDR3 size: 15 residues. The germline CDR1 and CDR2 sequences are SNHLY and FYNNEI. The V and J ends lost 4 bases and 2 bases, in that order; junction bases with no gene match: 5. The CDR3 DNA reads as TGTGCCAGCAGTGGACGGCGGGGGGCCACAGATACGCAGTATTTT. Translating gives CASSGRRGATDTQYF. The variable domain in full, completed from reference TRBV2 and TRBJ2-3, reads EPEVTQTPSHQVTQMGQEVILRCVPISNHLYFYWYRQILGQKVEFLVSFYNNEISEKSEIFDDQFSVERPDGSNFTLKIRSTKLEDSAMYFCASSGRRGATDTQYFGPGTRLTVL.

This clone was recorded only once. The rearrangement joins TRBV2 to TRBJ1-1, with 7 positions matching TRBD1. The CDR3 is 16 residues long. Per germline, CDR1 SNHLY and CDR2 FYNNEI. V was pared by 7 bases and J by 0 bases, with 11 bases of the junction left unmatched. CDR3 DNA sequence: TGTGCCAGCACCAAAAAAGGGACAGTTATGAACACTGAAGCTTTCTTT. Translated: CASTKKGTVMNTEAFF.

The DNA for the CDR3 is TGTGCCAGCAGCGTAACCCTGGGACGGGGGTTGTCTAACTATGGCTACACCTTC. This gives the protein CASSVTLGRGLSNYGYTF. This chain connects TRBV9 to TRBJ1-2; TRBD1 is a possible D gene (5 bases). Trimming stripped 1 base from V and 0 bases from J, with 19 bases between. Germline lookup yields CDR1 SGDLS and CDR2 YYNGEE. The CDR3 is 18 residues long.

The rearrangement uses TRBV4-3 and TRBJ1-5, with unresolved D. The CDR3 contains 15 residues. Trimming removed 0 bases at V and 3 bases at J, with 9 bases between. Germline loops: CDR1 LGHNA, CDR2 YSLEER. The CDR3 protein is CASSQDYTNNQPQHF. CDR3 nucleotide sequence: TGCGCCAGCAGCCAAGATTATACCAACAATCAGCCCCAGCATTTT.

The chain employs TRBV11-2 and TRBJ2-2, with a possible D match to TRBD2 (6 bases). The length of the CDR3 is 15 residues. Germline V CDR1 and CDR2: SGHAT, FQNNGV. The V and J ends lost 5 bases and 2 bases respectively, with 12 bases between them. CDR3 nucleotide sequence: TGTGCCAGCAGCATTTCGGGACTTAACACCGGGGAGCTGTTTTTT. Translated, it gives CASSISGLNTGELFF.

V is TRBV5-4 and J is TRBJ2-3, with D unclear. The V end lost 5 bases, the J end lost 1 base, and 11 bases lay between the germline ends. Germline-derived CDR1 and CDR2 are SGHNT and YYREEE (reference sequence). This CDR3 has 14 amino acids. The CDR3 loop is CASSIRQGTDTQYF. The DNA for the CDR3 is TGTGCCAGCAGTATCCGCCAGGGCACAGATACGCAGTATTTT.

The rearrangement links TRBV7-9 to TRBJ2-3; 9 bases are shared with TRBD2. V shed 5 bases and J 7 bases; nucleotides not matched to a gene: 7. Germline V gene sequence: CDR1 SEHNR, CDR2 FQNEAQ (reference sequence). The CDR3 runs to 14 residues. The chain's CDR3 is CASSPAASGNTQYF. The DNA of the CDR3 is TGTGCCAGCAGCCCGGCGGCTAGCGGGAATACGCAGTATTTT.

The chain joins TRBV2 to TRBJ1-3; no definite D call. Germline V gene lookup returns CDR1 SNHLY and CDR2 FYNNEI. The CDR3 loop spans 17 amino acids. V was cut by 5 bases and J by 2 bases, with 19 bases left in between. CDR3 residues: CASSPRKVHHPGNTIYF. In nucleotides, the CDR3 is TGTGCCAGCAGTCCCCGGAAGGTTCACCACCCTGGAAACACCATATATTTT. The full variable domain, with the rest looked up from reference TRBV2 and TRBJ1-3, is EPEVTQTPSHQVTQMGQEVILRCVPISNHLYFYWYRQILGQKVEFLVSFYNNEISEKSEIFDDQFSVERPDGSNFTLKIRSTKLEDSAMYFCASSPRKVHHPGNTIYFGEGSWLTVV.

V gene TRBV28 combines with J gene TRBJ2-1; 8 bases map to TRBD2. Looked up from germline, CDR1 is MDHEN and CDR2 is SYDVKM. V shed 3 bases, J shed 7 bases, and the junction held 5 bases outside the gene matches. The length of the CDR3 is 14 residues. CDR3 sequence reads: CASSFGGVRNEQFF. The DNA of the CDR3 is TGTGCCAGCAGTTTCGGGGGGGTGAGGAATGAGCAGTTCTTC.

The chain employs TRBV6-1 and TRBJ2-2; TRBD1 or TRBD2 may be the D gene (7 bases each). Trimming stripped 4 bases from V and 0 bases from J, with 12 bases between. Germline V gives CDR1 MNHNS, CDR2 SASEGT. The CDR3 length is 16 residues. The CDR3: CASSAQGGPNTGELFF. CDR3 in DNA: TGTGCCAGCAGTGCCCAGGGGGGGCCGAACACCGGGGAGCTGTTTTTT.

The CDR3 spells CASSHELGVTTDTQYF. The CDR3 DNA sequence: TGTGCCAGCAGCCATGAGCTGGGGGTTACGACAGATACGCAGTATTTT. The genes are TRBV4-2 and TRBJ2-3; possibly TRBD1 or TRBD2 for D (5 bases each). The germline CDR1 and CDR2 sequences are LGHNA and YNFKEQ. The CDR3 is made up of 16 amino acids. Trimming removed 3 bases at V and 3 bases at J, with 16 bases between.

The CDR3 coding sequence is TGTGCCAGCAGCACCTGGGACAGTCTAAATTCACCCCTCCACTTT. It translates to CASSTWDSLNSPLHF. The chain uses TRBV6-1 and TRBJ1-6; 7 bases map to TRBD1. Looked up from germline, CDR1 is MNHNS and CDR2 is SASEGT. The CDR3 spans 15 residues. V lost 6 bases to trimming and J lost 7 bases; unmatched junction nucleotides: 9.

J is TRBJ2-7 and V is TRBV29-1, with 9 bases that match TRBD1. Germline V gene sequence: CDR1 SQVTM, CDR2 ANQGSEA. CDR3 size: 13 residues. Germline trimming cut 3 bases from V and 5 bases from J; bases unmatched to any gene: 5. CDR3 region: CSVEGTGPDEQYF. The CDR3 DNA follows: TGCAGCGTTGAGGGGACAGGGCCTGACGAGCAGTACTTC.

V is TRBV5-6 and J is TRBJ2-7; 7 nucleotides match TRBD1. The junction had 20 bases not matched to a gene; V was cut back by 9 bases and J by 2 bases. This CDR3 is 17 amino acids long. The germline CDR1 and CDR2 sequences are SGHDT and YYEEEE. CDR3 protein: CATRLGLTGTEAYEQYF. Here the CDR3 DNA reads TGTGCCACCCGCTTGGGTCTTACCGGGACAGAAGCCTACGAGCAGTACTTC.

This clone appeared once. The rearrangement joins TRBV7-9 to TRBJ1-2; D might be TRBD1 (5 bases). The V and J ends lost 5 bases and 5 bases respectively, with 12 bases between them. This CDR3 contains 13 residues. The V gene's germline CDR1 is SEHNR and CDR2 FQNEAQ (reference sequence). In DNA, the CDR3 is TGTGCCAGCAGCCCGGGACTCCTGTATGGCTACACCTTC. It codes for CASSPGLLYGYTF.

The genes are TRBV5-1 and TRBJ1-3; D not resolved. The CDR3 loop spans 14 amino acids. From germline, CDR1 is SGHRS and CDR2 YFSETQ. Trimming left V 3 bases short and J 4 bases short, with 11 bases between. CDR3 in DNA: TGCGCCAGCAGCTATGGGCCGGGCGGAAACACCATATATTTT. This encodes CASSYGPGGNTIYF.

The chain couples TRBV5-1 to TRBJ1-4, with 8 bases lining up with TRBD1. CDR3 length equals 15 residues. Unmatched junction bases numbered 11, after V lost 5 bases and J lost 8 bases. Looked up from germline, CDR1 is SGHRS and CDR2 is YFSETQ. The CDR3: CASRTAGTGEEKLFF. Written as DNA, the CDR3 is TGCGCCAGCAGGACCGCCGGGACAGGAGAAGAAAAACTGTTTTTT.